These 29 T cell receptor beta chains came from one sample sequenced in a study of blood T cell repertoires in COVID-19. Here immunoSEQ multiplex PCR was the method, and the copy in TCRdb shows in-frame clones only, minus some. The table has some 150,000 clones, 80% to 90% seen once; the top ten hold over 0.75%. The sequencing sample was made of peripheral blood. The receptors derive from a woman in her fifties or sixties with acute or convalescent COVID-19.

This clone was picked up a small number of times. An end of the junction does not agree with germline; a read error may underlie this. The chain has TRBV7-2 and TRBJ2-7; tentatively, D is TRBD2 (6 bases). Germline V gene lookup returns CDR1 SGHTA and CDR2 FQGNSA. CDR3 length equals 13 residues. CDR3 DNA sequence: TGTGCCAGCAGCTTAGGGATGGGGGACCGGGAGTCCTTC. Residues: CASSLGMGDRESF.

The chain has TRBV18 and TRBJ1-1; 7 bases align to TRBD1. The V gene end was trimmed by 4 bases and the J gene end by 2 bases; junction bases not matched to a gene: 4. Germline CDR1 and CDR2: KGHSH and LQKENI. This CDR3 has 14 amino acids. CDR3 in amino acids: CASSLTGRNTEAFF. CDR3 DNA: TGTGCCAGCTCACTGACAGGGCGAAACACTGAAGCTTTCTTT.

A single count supports this clone. The rearrangement links TRBV30 to TRBJ1-1; 7 bases agree with TRBD1. The CDR3 covers 12 residues. The ends lost 7 bases at V and 7 bases at J; junction bases unmatched: 9. Germline CDR1 reads GTSNPN; CDR2 reads SVGIG (reference sequence). The CDR3 nucleotides read TGTGCCTTCTCAGGGGGAGAGAATGAAGCTTTCTTT. It specifies CAFSGGENEAFF. Using reference TRBV30 and TRBJ1-1 for the parts outside the CDR3, the full variable domain is SQTIHQWPATLVQPVGSPLSLECTVEGTSNPNLYWYRQAAGRGLQLLFYSVGIGQISSEVPQNLSASRPQDRQFILSSKKLLLSDSGFYLCAFSGGENEAFFGQGTRLTVV.

This CDR3 is CASSTGQGDYGYTF. Here the CDR3 DNA reads TGTGCCAGCAGCACGGGACAGGGAGACTATGGCTACACCTTC. The rearrangement links TRBV5-4 to TRBJ1-2, with 9 bases fitting TRBD1. With 4 bases clipped from V and 3 bases from J, the junction kept 4 bases outside the gene matches. The CDR3 totals 14 residues. The germline CDR1 and CDR2 sequences are SGHNT and YYREEE (reference sequence). The full variable domain, its missing parts supplied by reference TRBV5-4 and TRBJ1-2, is ETGVTQSPTHLIKTRGQQVTLRCSSQSGHNTVSWYQQALGQGPQFIFQYYREEENGRGNFPPRFSGLQFPNYSSELNVNALELDDSALYLCASSTGQGDYGYTFGSGTRLTVV.

This sequence joins TRBV2 and TRBJ2-3; a possible D gene is TRBD1 (6 bases). V lost 3 bases and J lost 5, with 18 bases in between. Germline V lookup: CDR1 SNHLY, CDR2 FYNNEI. This CDR3 has 16 residues. CDR3 residues: CASSETPGAGEDTQYF. DNA of the CDR3: TGTGCCAGCAGTGAGACTCCAGGGGCTGGGGAAGATACGCAGTATTTT. Looking up the rest from reference TRBV2 and TRBJ2-3 gives the full variable domain: EPEVTQTPSHQVTQMGQEVILRCVPISNHLYFYWYRQILGQKVEFLVSFYNNEISEKSEIFDDQFSVERPDGSNFTLKIRSTKLEDSAMYFCASSETPGAGEDTQYFGPGTRLTVL.

The rearrangement links TRBV27 to TRBJ1-2, with D perhaps TRBD1 (5 bases). The CDR3 is made up of 11 amino acids. Trimming cost V 8 bases and J 5 bases, with 9 bases left between them. Germline CDR1 and CDR2: MNHEY and SMNVEV (reference sequence). DNA for the CDR3: TGTGCCAGCGGCAGGGAATATGGCTACACCTTC. This translates into CASGREYGYTF.

This rearrangement joins TRBV6-1 to TRBJ1-1, with 8 positions matching TRBD1. Germline lookup yields CDR1 MNHNS and CDR2 SASEGT. J was trimmed by 4 bases and V by 6 bases; bases with no gene match: 10. CDR3 length equals 15 residues. CDR3 residues: CASSQFGQGGTEAFF. DNA of the CDR3: TGTGCCAGCAGCCAATTTGGACAGGGAGGCACTGAAGCTTTCTTT.

The chain is built from TRBV19 and TRBJ1-1, with TRBD1 matching over 7 bases. Germline CDR1 reads LNHDA; CDR2 reads SQIVND (reference sequence). CDR3 length equals 14 residues. Germline trimming cut 8 bases from V and 1 base from J; bases unmatched to any gene: 7. The CDR3 nucleotides read TGTGCCAGTTTACAGGGACAGCGGAACACTGAAGCTTTCTTT. Its translation: CASLQGQRNTEAFF.

V usage is TRBV7-2 and J usage is TRBJ2-1; D gene unclear. V gave up 1 base and J gave up 0 bases, with 10 bases separating them. Looked up from germline, CDR1 is SGHTA and CDR2 is FQGNSA. The CDR3 spans 16 residues. The CDR3 loop is CASSLGRLGSYNEQFF. CDR3 nucleotide sequence: TGTGCCAGCAGCTTAGGGAGACTCGGCTCCTACAATGAGCAGTTCTTC.

The rearrangement links TRBV30 to TRBJ2-7; possibly TRBD2 for D (6 bases). CDR1 GTSNPN and CDR2 SVGIG come from the germline V gene (reference sequence). The CDR3 extends over 12 amino acids. V lost 6 bases and J lost 5, with 14 bases in between. CDR3 nucleotide sequence: TGTGCCTGTCTTAGGGCGGGGCACGAGCAGTACTTC. Protein product: CACLRAGHEQYF.

The chain recombines TRBV24-1 with TRBJ1-5; D might be TRBD1 (5 bases). This CDR3 is built from 16 residues. CDR1 is KGHDR, CDR2 SFDVKD, per germline. Trimming pared 3 bases from V and 4 bases from J, leaving 15 bases between. CDR3 bases: TGTGCCACCAGTGATCGGGGGACCGAGAATAATCAGCCCCAGCATTTT. Protein sequence: CATSDRGTENNQPQHF.

V and J are TRBV2 and TRBJ2-2; the D is unclear. V lost 6 bases and J lost 5, with 10 bases in between. Germline lookup yields CDR1 SNHLY and CDR2 FYNNEI. This CDR3 comprises 13 residues. The CDR3 nucleotides read TGTGCCAGCAGGGCGACTCGGACCGGGGAGCTGTTTTTT. This gives the protein CASRATRTGELFF.

The chain uses TRBV10-3 and TRBJ2-2; D is unresolved. This CDR3 comprises 15 residues. V dropped 7 bases and J dropped 0 bases, with 12 bases sitting between them. CDR1 ENHRY and CDR2 SYGVKD come from the germline V gene. The CDR3 region has the DNA TGTGCCATCATGCTGCGGCCCGCGAACACCGGGGAGCTGTTTTTT. This gives the protein CAIMLRPANTGELFF.

In its sample, this clone was seen once. The V gene is TRBV11-2, the J gene TRBJ1-4; D may be TRBD1 (6 bases). CDR1 SGHAT and CDR2 FQNNGV come from the germline V gene. V was cut by 5 bases and J by 4 bases, with 17 bases left in between. CDR3 length: 16 residues. CDR3 amino acids: CASSPLRQALNEKLFF. The CDR3 coding sequence is TGTGCCAGCAGCCCCCTCCGACAGGCCCTTAATGAAAAACTGTTTTTT.

The J gene is TRBJ2-2, the V gene TRBV11-3, with 12 bases lining up with TRBD2. V gave up 5 bases and J gave up 5 bases; unmatched junction bases: 9. This CDR3 is 17 amino acids long. Germline V gene lookup returns CDR1 SGHNT and CDR2 YENEEA. The CDR3 DNA reads TGTGCCAGCAGCGGGCTAGCGGGAGGGCCCGGTACCGGGGAGCTGTTTTTT. It encodes CASSGLAGGPGTGELFF.

The chain links TRBV5-8 to TRBJ1-5; TRBD1 aligns across 9 bases. This CDR3 is 15 amino acids long. Trimming at V came to 4 bases and at J to 6 bases, leaving 8 bases not matched to a gene. Germline V gives CDR1 SGHTS, CDR2 YDEGEE. In DNA, the CDR3 is TGTGCCAGCAGCCCAGATCAGGGACAGGGTCAGCCCCAGCATTTT. It yields the protein CASSPDQGQGQPQHF. Based on the CDR3 plus reference TRBV5-8 and TRBJ1-5, the full variable domain is EAGVTQSPTHLIKTRGQQATLRCSPISGHTSVYWYQQALGLGLQFLLWYDEGEERNRGNFPPRFSGRQFPNYSSELNVNALELEDSALYLCASSPDQGQGQPQHFGDGTRLSIL.

The chain recombines TRBV7-3 with TRBJ2-3; tentative D call: TRBD2 (8 bases). CDR1 and CDR2 from the germline V gene are SGHTA and FQGTGA. This CDR3 is built from 13 residues. V lost 2 bases to trimming and J lost 11 bases, with 14 bases between them. The CDR3 DNA is TGTGCCAGCAGCTTACCCGGGGGGGACAGGCAGTATTTT. It translates to CASSLPGGDRQYF.

In DNA, the CDR3 is TGTGCCAGCAGATCGACTAGCGGGGGAGAGACCCAGTACTTC. It specifies CASRSTSGGETQYF. This chain connects TRBV2 to TRBJ2-5; TRBD2 matches at 12 bases. The trim removed 6 bases at V and 4 bases at J, leaving 3 bases unmatched. Germline V CDR1 and CDR2: SNHLY, FYNNEI. The CDR3 contains 14 residues. Based on the CDR3 plus reference TRBV2 and TRBJ2-5, the full variable domain is EPEVTQTPSHQVTQMGQEVILRCVPISNHLYFYWYRQILGQKVEFLVSFYNNEISEKSEIFDDQFSVERPDGSNFTLKIRSTKLEDSAMYFCASRSTSGGETQYFGPGTRLLVL.

The V call is TRBV6-5, the J call TRBJ1-5; 9 positions agree with TRBD1. Losses at the gene ends were 4 bases for V and 0 bases for J; bases not matched to a gene: 4. Germline V gives CDR1 MNHEY, CDR2 SVGAGI. The CDR3 spans 16 residues. The CDR3 loop reads CASSLGQGYSNQPQHF. The CDR3 nucleotides read TGTGCCAGCAGTTTGGGACAGGGTTATAGCAATCAGCCCCAGCATTTT.

The chain combines TRBV24-1 with TRBJ2-5, with no clear D. Germline V gene lookup returns CDR1 KGHDR and CDR2 SFDVKD. With 0 bases removed from V and 2 bases from J, the gap between germline ends came to 3 bases. CDR3 length: 13 residues. CDR3 nucleotide sequence: TGTGCCACCAGTGATTTGTCTCAAGAGACCCAGTACTTC. This translates into CATSDLSQETQYF.

Written as DNA, the CDR3 is TGTGCCAGCAGCTTCGGACTAGCGGGAGCTGTCACAGATACGCAGTATTTT. This codes for CASSFGLAGAVTDTQYF. The chain is built from TRBV7-9 and TRBJ2-3; 13 nucleotides align to TRBD2. The CDR3 length is 17 residues. In germline, CDR1 is SEHNR, CDR2 FQNEAQ (reference sequence). V was clipped by 3 bases and J by 2 bases; unmatched bases: 5.

The chain couples TRBV3-1 (or the pseudogene TRBV3-2) to TRBJ1-1, with 8 bases that match TRBD1. Germline CDR1 and CDR2: LGHDT and YNNKEL (reference sequence). V lost 4 bases, J lost 0 bases, and 10 bases stayed unmatched. The CDR3 spans 17 residues. For the CDR3, the DNA is TGTGCCAGCAGCCGAGCAAGGGACAGGTACATGAACACTGAAGCTTTCTTT. This translates into CASSRARDRYMNTEAFF.

The genes are TRBV19 and TRBJ1-4, with TRBD1 identical over 8 bases. The germline V gene encodes CDR1 LNHDA and CDR2 SQIVND (reference sequence). Trimming at V came to 3 bases and at J to 8 bases, leaving 8 bases not matched to a gene. The CDR3 loop spans 15 amino acids. In nucleotides, the CDR3 is TGTGCCAGTAGTATCCCCGGGACAGGAAACGAAAAACTGTTTTTT. This encodes CASSIPGTGNEKLFF.

This chain connects TRBV11-2 to TRBJ2-3; TRBD2 matches at 11 bases. The CDR3 consists of 20 residues. The germline gives CDR1 SGHAT, CDR2 FQNNGV. J lost 5 bases, V lost 0 bases, and 16 bases had no gene match. CDR3 DNA: TGTGCCAGCAGCTTAGACCGACTAGCGGGGCGGTCTCAAACGGGAGATACGCAGTATTTT. This sequence encodes CASSLDRLAGRSQTGDTQYF.

V and J are TRBV6-5 and TRBJ2-3; unclear D gene. Between the trimmed V and J ends, which lost 7 bases and 6 bases, there was a span of 8 bases. Per germline, CDR1 MNHEY and CDR2 SVGAGI. The CDR3 has 11 amino acids. CDR3 amino acids: CASIQRDTQYF. CDR3 DNA: TGTGCCAGCATCCAACGGGATACGCAGTATTTT.

This chain joins TRBV5-1 and TRBJ1-1; D call uncertain. The CDR3 covers 14 residues. V was cut by 5 bases and J by 2 bases, with 13 bases left in between. Germline V CDR1 and CDR2: SGHRS, YFSETQ. This CDR3 is CASRSRVFNTEAFF. The CDR3 nucleotides read TGCGCCAGCAGAAGCCGGGTGTTTAACACTGAAGCTTTCTTT.

This clone was counted between two and nine times. The rearrangement uses TRBV19 and TRBJ1-4; 11 nucleotides line up with TRBD1. This CDR3 comprises 18 residues. Germline loops: CDR1 LNHDA, CDR2 SQIVND (reference sequence). V trimming: 2 bases; J trimming: 5 bases; junction bases outside the gene matches: 10. CDR3 bases: TGTGCCAGTAGTATAAGCTCCGGACAGGGGGCGACGAATGAAAAACTGTTTTTT. It specifies CASSISSGQGATNEKLFF.

The gene calls are TRBV6-5 and TRBJ1-1; 7 nucleotides agree with TRBD1. Losses at the gene ends were 2 bases for V and 0 bases for J; bases not matched to a gene: 6. The CDR3 totals 16 residues. Germline values: CDR1 MNHEY, CDR2 SVGAGI. The CDR3 protein is CASSYGTGQMNTEAFF. The CDR3 DNA reads TGTGCCAGCAGTTACGGGACGGGACAGATGAACACTGAAGCTTTCTTT.

CDR3 bases: TGTGCCAGCAGTGAATACTTAACGGGAGATATCTATGAGCAGTTCTTC. Amino acids: CASSEYLTGDIYEQFF. This chain uses TRBV25-1 with TRBJ2-1, with D possibly being TRBD2 (6 bases). The CDR3 loop spans 16 amino acids. V dropped 0 bases and J dropped 8 bases, with 17 bases sitting between them. Germline V gene lookup returns CDR1 MGHDK and CDR2 SYGVNS. Together with reference TRBV25-1 and TRBJ2-1, the CDR3 gives the full variable domain: EADIYQTPRYLVIGTGKKITLECSQTMGHDKMYWYQQDPGMELHLIHYSYGVNSTEKGDLSSESTVSRIRTEHFPLTLESARPSHTSQYLCASSEYLTGDIYEQFFGPGTRLTVL.